These 18 T cell receptor beta chains originate from one sample sequenced in a study of shared clonotypes between healthy human individuals. Produced via immunoSEQ multiplex PCR; TCRdb's table is partial and in-frame only. The sample comprises approximately 980,000 clones, more than 75% of which are singletons, and about 1.5% rests with the top ten. The sequenced material came from memory CD4+ T cells sorted from blood. The subset is: CD45RA-negative fraction. The receptors were gathered from a man in his late teens or twenties in good health.

V usage is TRBV30 and J usage is TRBJ2-3, with 11 bases that match TRBD2. Trimming at V came to 5 bases and at J to 5 bases, leaving 12 bases not matched to a gene. The CDR3 covers 16 residues. Germline lookup yields CDR1 GTSNPN and CDR2 SVGIG (reference sequence). The CDR3 DNA reads as TGTGCCTGGTCACCCCAACTAGCGGGAGTTCAAGATACGCAGTATTTT. This codes for CAWSPQLAGVQDTQYF.

The rearrangement joins TRBV9 to TRBJ1-6; D not certain. The CDR3 consists of 14 residues. Germline assignment: CDR1 SGDLS and CDR2 YYNGEE. V was shortened by 0 bases and J by 7 bases, with 8 bases between the two germline ends. CDR3 in amino acids: CASSVGSPNSPLHF. The CDR3 coding sequence is TGTGCCAGCAGCGTAGGCAGCCCCAATTCACCCCTCCACTTT.

V gene TRBV7-2 combines with J gene TRBJ2-7; no definite D call. The V gene lost 5 bases and the J gene lost 7 bases, with 15 bases spanning the gap. Germline-derived CDR1 and CDR2 are SGHTA and FQGNSA. CDR3 length equals 13 residues. This CDR3 is CASSKDVGTEQYF. CDR3 coding DNA: TGTGCCAGCAGCAAGGACGTAGGAACTGAGCAGTACTTC.

The sample holds a few counts of this clone. This chain connects TRBV7-2 to TRBJ1-6; D not resolved. This CDR3 is built from 14 residues. Per germline, CDR1 SGHTA and CDR2 FQGNSA. Trimming left V 2 bases short and J 4 bases short, with 6 bases between. CDR3 sequence: CASSLQNYNSPLHF. CDR3 coding DNA: TGTGCCAGCAGCTTACAGAATTATAATTCACCCCTCCACTTT.

The J gene is TRBJ1-2, the V gene TRBV28; D call uncertain. Germline values: CDR1 MDHEN, CDR2 SYDVKM. The CDR3 is 16 residues long. V dropped 7 bases and J dropped 0 bases, with 18 bases sitting between them. CDR3 region: CASTFLLGSSNYGYTF. The CDR3 DNA sequence: TGTGCCAGCACCTTTTTATTAGGCAGCTCTAACTATGGCTACACCTTC.

The gene calls are TRBV28 and TRBJ2-1; D uncertain. Germline CDR1 MDHEN, CDR2 SYDVKM. V was cut by 0 bases and J by 1 base, with 7 bases left in between. This CDR3 contains 15 residues. The CDR3 loop is CASSLWVVSYNEQFF. DNA of the CDR3: TGTGCCAGCAGTTTATGGGTGGTGTCCTACAATGAGCAGTTCTTC.

This sequence joins TRBV2 and TRBJ2-3; maybe TRBD2 (5 bases). V was clipped by 6 bases and J by 2 bases, with 15 bases between them. The CDR3 spans 15 residues. Germline loops: CDR1 SNHLY, CDR2 FYNNEI. The DNA for the CDR3 is TGTGCCAGCAGCTTCCAAATGGGAGCCACAGATACGCAGTATTTT. Translation: CASSFQMGATDTQYF.

With respect to this clone: A much larger clonotype is one base distant, so this may be a read error. Additional DNA sequences in this sample encode the identical CDR3. The chain has TRBV18 and TRBJ2-5; D unclear. The V end lost 3 bases, the J end lost 3 bases, and 2 bases lay between the germline ends. CDR3 length: 11 residues. Germline CDR1 KGHSH, CDR2 LQKENI. The CDR3 region is CASSPEETQYF. The CDR3 bases are TGTGCCAGCTCACCTGAAGAGACCCAGTACTTC. The whole variable domain, filled in from reference TRBV18 and TRBJ2-5, reads NAGVMQNPRHLVRRRGQEARLRCSPMKGHSHVYWYRQLPEEGLKFMVYLQKENIIDESGMPKERFSAEFPKEGPSILRIQQVVRGDSAAYFCASSPEETQYFGPGTRLLVL.

The rearrangement uses TRBV7-2 and TRBJ2-5; TRBD2 agrees at 8 bases. J lost 5 bases, V lost 1 base, and 6 bases had no gene match. Per the germline V gene, CDR1 is SGHTA and CDR2 is FQGNSA. This CDR3 contains 15 residues. The CDR3 DNA follows: TGTGCCAGCAGCTTAGATGGACTAGCCCCCGAGACCCAGTACTTC. Protein sequence: CASSLDGLAPETQYF.

This chain joins TRBV11-2 and TRBJ2-2; D possibly corresponds to TRBD2 (5 bases). This CDR3 has 13 residues. Deletions cut 2 bases from V and 5 bases from J, with 6 bases between. The germline V gene encodes CDR1 SGHAT and CDR2 FQNNGV. The CDR3 here is CASSLKRTGELFF. The DNA of the CDR3 is TGTGCCAGCAGCTTAAAGCGGACCGGGGAGCTGTTTTTT. Combining the CDR3 with reference TRBV11-2 and TRBJ2-2 gives the whole variable domain EAGVAQSPRYKIIEKRQSVAFWCNPISGHATLYWYQQILGQGPKLLIQFQNNGVVDDSQLPKDRFSAERLKGVDSTLKIQPAKLEDSAVYLCASSLKRTGELFFGEGSRLTVL.

The V and J genes are TRBV28 and TRBJ2-2; a weak D match, TRBD2 (6 bases). V lost 4 bases and J 6 bases, leaving 9 bases between the germline ends. This CDR3 comprises 13 residues. Germline V gene data show CDR1 as MDHEN and CDR2 as SYDVKM. The CDR3 reads CASSSEGPGELFF. The CDR3 nucleotides are TGTGCCAGCAGTTCGGAGGGGCCCGGGGAGCTGTTTTTT.

This clone was detected only once. The genes are TRBV30 and TRBJ1-2; 10 bases line up with TRBD1. V shed 2 bases and J 4 bases; nucleotides not matched to a gene: 13. Looked up from germline, CDR1 is GTSNPN and CDR2 is SVGIG (reference sequence). CDR3 length equals 17 residues. For the CDR3, the DNA is TGTGCCTGGAGTCGAAGACAGGGGGCCGTTACAGTCTATGGCTACACCTTC. As protein: CAWSRRQGAVTVYGYTF.

The chain carries TRBV28 and TRBJ1-1; a possible D gene is TRBD1 (6 bases). In germline, CDR1 is MDHEN, CDR2 SYDVKM. The V end was cut by 3 bases, the J end by 9 bases, with 14 bases between. CDR3 length equals 13 residues. This CDR3 reads CASSFPGAGKAFF. The CDR3 bases are TGTGCCAGCAGTTTCCCGGGGGCTGGGAAAGCTTTCTTT. The complete variable domain, with remaining parts taken from reference TRBV28 and TRBJ1-1, reads DVKVTQSSRYLVKRTGEKVFLECVQDMDHENMFWYRQDPGLGLRLIYFSYDVKMKEKGDIPEGYSVSREKKERFSLILESASTNQTSMYLCASSFPGAGKAFFGQGTRLTVV.

This chain connects TRBV30 to TRBJ2-7; D not resolved. This CDR3 has 13 amino acids. Germline V lookup: CDR1 GTSNPN, CDR2 SVGIG (reference sequence). V dropped 0 bases and J dropped 3 bases, with 9 bases sitting between them. For the CDR3, the DNA is TGTGCCTGGAGTGTAACGAGGCTCTACGAGCAGTACTTC. As protein: CAWSVTRLYEQYF.

To note about this clone: This may stem from a read error, because a much larger clone lies one nucleotide away. The chain links TRBV11-3 to TRBJ2-3; D not certain. V was pared by 4 bases and J by 6 bases, with 8 bases between. CDR1 is SGHNT, CDR2 YENEEA, per germline. CDR3 size: 12 residues. CDR3 amino acids: CASSSPPDTQYF. CDR3 sequence (DNA): TGTGCCAGCAGCTCCCCCCCGGATACGCAGTATTTT.

The CDR3 region is CASSPPGLAGVTRELFF. The CDR3 region has the DNA TGTGCCAGCTCACCACCGGGGCTAGCGGGAGTGACTCGGGAGCTGTTTTTT. The chain combines TRBV18 with TRBJ2-2; 10 nucleotides match TRBD2. This CDR3 spans 17 amino acids. V gave up 0 bases and J gave up 9 bases; unmatched junction bases: 10. Germline assignment: CDR1 KGHSH and CDR2 LQKENI.

V and J are TRBV11-2 and TRBJ2-5; D possibly corresponds to TRBD1 (5 bases). Germline lookup yields CDR1 SGHAT and CDR2 FQNNGV. The CDR3 is 15 residues long. Trimming pared 7 bases from V and 2 bases from J, leaving 17 bases between. CDR3: CASTQYGPGQETQYF. DNA of the CDR3: TGTGCCAGCACCCAATACGGACCAGGGCAAGAGACCCAGTACTTC.

The chain couples TRBV29-1 to TRBJ2-5; TRBD2 agrees at 11 bases. CDR3 length: 14 amino acids. The V gene end was trimmed by 3 bases and the J gene end by 2 bases; junction bases not matched to a gene: 2. Germline lookup yields CDR1 SQVTM and CDR2 ANQGSEA. The CDR3 DNA reads TGCAGCGTTGACCCTAGCGGGAGGCAAGAGACCCAGTACTTC. Its protein is CSVDPSGRQETQYF.